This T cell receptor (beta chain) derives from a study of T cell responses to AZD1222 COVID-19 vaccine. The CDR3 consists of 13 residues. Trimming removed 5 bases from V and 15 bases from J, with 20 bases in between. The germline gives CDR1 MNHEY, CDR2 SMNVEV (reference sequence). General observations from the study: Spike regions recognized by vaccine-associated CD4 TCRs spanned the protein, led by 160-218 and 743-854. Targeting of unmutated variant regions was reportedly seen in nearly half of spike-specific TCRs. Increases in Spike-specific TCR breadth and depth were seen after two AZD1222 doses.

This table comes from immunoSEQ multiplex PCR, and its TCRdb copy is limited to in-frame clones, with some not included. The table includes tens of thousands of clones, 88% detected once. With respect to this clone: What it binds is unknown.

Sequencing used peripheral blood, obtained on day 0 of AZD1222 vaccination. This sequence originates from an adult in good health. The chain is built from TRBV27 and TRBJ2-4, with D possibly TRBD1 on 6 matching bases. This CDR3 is CASSHPTGAQLYF. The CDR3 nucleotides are TGTGCCAGCAGTCACCCGACAGGTGCTCAGTTGTACTTC.